The subject of this entry is one TCR beta chain. Its antigen is unidentified. These data belong to a study of blood T cells in healthy people across ages. The wider study: Researchers report that template switching captured about one barcoded beta molecule per two T cells. Study-wide results and caveats: Compared with aged donors, long-lived donors showed fewer expanded clones, suggesting selection. Not knowing donor CMV status may have confounded expanded clonotype changes.

Healthy Caucasians from Russia aged about 6 to 90 served as donors. The germline V and J ends were trimmed by 1 base and 8 bases, with 9 bases remaining between them. The V gene's germline CDR1 is DFQATT and CDR2 SNEGSKA (reference sequence). This CDR3 region has 13 residues. Primed by a sample-barcoded 5' primer and a J-beta primer mix, a second PCR proceeded for 7 to 11 cycles. TCRdb fed the 5' RACE reads into MiXCR, producing one record per CDR3 protein. The top ten clones hold roughly 25% of a sample with approximately 790,000 distinct CDR3 sequences, around 62% of them seen once. Sequencing used blood. The sequence was obtained from a man aged 25-45 years in good health. The V gene is TRBV20-1, the J gene TRBJ1-6; D is unresolved. This CDR3 reads CSARAGIDSPLHF. CDR3 DNA: TGCAGTGCTAGAGCCGGGATTGATTCACCCCTCCACTTT.